Sequencing of this T cell receptor beta chain was carried out in a study of regulatory dendritic cells for organ transplantation. This clone was seen a handful of times. Repertoires were generated with immunoSEQ multiplex PCR, while TCRdb's copy carries only in-frame clones and drops some. Counted here are under 50,000 clones, 75% to 95% occurring once; the ten biggest clones make up approximately 0.12%. Germline assignment: CDR1 SGHVS and CDR2 FNYEAQ. V was pared by 4 bases and J by 3 bases, with 10 bases between. The CDR3 contains 13 residues. The J gene is TRBJ2-7, the V gene TRBV7-6; D unresolved. The TCR comes from a human donor in good health. The sample comprised naive CD8+ T cells from blood. As to subset: CD45RA+ naive T cells. The CDR3 nucleotides are TGTGCCAGCAGCTCGACGGAAAACTACGAGCAGTACTTC. Protein: CASSSTENYEQYF.